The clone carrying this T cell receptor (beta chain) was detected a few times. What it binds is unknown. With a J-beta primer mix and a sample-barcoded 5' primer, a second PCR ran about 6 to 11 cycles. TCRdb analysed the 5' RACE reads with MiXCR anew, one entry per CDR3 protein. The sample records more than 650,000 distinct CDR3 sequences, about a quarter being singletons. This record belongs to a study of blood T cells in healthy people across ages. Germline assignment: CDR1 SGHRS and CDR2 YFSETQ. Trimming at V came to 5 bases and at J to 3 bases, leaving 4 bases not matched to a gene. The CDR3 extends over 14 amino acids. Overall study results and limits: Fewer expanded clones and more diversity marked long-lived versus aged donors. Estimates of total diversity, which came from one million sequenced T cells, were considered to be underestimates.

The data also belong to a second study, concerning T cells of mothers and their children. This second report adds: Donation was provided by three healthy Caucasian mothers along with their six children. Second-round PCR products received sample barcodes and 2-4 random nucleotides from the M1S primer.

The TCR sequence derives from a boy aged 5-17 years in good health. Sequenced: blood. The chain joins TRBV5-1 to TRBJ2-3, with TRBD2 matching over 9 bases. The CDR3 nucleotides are TGCGCCAGCAGGACTAGCGGTCCAACAGATACGCAGTATTTT. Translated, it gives CASRTSGPTDTQYF. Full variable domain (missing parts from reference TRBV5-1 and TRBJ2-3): KAGVTQTPRYLIKTRGQQVTLSCSPISGHRSVSWYQQTPGQGLQFLFEYFSETQRNKGNFPGRFSGRQFSNSRSEMNVSTLELGDSALYLCASRTSGPTDTQYFGPGTRLTVL.